This TCR beta chain was recorded in a study of blood T cell repertoires in COVID-19. The CDR3 length is 14 residues. The V end was cut by 7 bases, the J end by 2 bases, with 14 bases between. From germline, CDR1 is ENHRY and CDR2 SYGVKD. Repertoires were generated with immunoSEQ multiplex PCR, while TCRdb's copy carries only in-frame clones and drops some. Altogether a few hundred thousand clones are present, around 81% being singletons, with the ten largest covering about 1.9%. This rearrangement joins TRBV10-3 to TRBJ1-1; perhaps TRBD1 as D (5 bases). The sequence came from a young man who had recovered from COVID-19. The sequenced material came from peripheral blood. The CDR3 is CAITFDSQNTEAFF. The CDR3 DNA sequence: TGTGCCATCACCTTCGACAGTCAAAACACTGAAGCTTTCTTT.